This TCR beta chain was retrieved from a study of blood T cell repertoires in COVID-19. Study background: PBMCs, B-cell-depleted T cells, or T cells were the source of the cDNA or gDNA that made up the material.

Assay used: immunoSEQ multiplex PCR; TCRdb lists only in-frame clones, some missing. There are 150,000 to 180,000 clones in the sample; about 88% occur only once, and around 7% lies in the top ten. Recruitment covered about two dozen US areas and drew participants whose ages spanned roughly 18 to 100 years. Cohort 3 donors counted as recovered after two negative PCRs, clearance, or resolved symptoms. In germline, CDR1 is SGHDN, CDR2 FVKESK. Trimming stripped 3 bases from V and 4 bases from J, with 4 bases between. CDR3 length: 11 amino acids. The V gene is TRBV14, the J gene TRBJ2-7; D gene uncertain. The sequenced material came from PBMCs or T cells enriched from blood (not recorded which). The clonotype comes from a man in his fifties who had recovered from COVID-19. In DNA form, the CDR3 reads TGTGCCAGCAGCCACGGGTACGAGCAGTACTTC. It translates to CASSHGYEQYF.